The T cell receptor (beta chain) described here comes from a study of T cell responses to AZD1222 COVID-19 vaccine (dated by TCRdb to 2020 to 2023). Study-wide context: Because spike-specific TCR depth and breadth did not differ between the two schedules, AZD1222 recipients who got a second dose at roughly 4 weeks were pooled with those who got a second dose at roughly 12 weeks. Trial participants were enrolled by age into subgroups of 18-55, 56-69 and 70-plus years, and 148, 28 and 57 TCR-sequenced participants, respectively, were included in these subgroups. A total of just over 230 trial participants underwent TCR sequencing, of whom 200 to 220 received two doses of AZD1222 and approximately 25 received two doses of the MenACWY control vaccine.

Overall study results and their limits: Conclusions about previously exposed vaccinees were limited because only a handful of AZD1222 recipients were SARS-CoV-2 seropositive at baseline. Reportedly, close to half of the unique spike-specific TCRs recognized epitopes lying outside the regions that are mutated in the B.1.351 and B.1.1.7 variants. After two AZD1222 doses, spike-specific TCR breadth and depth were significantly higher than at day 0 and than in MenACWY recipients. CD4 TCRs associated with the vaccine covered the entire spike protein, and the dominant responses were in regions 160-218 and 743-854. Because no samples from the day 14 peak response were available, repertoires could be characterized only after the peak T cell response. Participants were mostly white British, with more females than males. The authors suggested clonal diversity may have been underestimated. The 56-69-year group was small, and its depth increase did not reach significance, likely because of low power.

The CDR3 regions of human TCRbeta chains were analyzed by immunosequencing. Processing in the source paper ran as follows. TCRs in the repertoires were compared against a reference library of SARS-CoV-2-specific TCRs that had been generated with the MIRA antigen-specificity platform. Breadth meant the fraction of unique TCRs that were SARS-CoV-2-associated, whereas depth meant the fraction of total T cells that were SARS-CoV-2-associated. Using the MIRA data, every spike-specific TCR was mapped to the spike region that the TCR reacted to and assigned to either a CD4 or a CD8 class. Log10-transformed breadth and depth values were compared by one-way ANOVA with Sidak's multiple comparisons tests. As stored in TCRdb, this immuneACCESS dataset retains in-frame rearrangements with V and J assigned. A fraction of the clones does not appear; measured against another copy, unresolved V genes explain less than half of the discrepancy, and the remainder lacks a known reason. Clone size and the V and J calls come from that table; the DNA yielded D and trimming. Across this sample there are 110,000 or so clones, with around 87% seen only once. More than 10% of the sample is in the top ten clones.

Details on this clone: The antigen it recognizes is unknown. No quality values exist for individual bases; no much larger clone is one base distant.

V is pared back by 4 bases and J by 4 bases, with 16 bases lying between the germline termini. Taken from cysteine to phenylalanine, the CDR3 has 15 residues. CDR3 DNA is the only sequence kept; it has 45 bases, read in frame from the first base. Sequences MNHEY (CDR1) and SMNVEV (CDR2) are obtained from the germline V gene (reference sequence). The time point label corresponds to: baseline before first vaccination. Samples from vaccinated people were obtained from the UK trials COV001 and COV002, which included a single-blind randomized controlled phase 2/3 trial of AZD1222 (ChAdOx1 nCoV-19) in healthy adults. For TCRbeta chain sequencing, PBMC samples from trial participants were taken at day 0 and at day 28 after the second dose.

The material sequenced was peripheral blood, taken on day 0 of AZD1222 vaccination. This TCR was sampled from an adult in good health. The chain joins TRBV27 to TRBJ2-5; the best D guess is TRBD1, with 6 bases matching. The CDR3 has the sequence CASSSGTNPPETQYF. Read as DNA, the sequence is TGTGCCAGCAGTTCCGGGACAAATCCACCAGAGACCCAGTACTTC.